This T cell receptor (beta chain) is from a study of blood T cells in healthy people across ages. This CDR3 is 11 amino acids long. The V end lost 6 bases, the J end lost 4 bases, and 5 bases lay between the germline ends. This clonotype has just a few counts. Its antigen is unknown. Study-wide results and caveats: In long-lived donors, naive CD4+ cell counts and diversity exceeded those of aged donors. Samples with more naive T cells showed higher observed beta diversity.

A second PCR, run for roughly 7 to 11 cycles, used a sample-barcoded 5' primer plus a J-beta primer mix. One entry per CDR3 protein, called by TCRdb with MiXCR from the 5' RACE reads. The data contain some 1,000,000 distinct CDR3 sequences, 25% of them singletons. In addition, the sample was reused for a study of T cells of mothers and their children. That source notes: The study recruited a few healthy Caucasian mothers and their six children as donors.

This chain uses TRBV23-1 with TRBJ2-3; D uncertain. TRBV23-1 is known as an ORF, though its function is uncertain. This receptor was obtained from a girl aged 2-10 years in good health. The sequenced sample was blood. For the CDR3, the DNA is TGCGCCAGCAGCGGTTCAGATACGCAGTATTTT. It is translated as CASSGSDTQYF.